A selection of T cell receptor beta chains follows, all from one sample in a study of cytomegalovirus exposure and HLA in healthy donors. Produced via immunoSEQ multiplex PCR; TCRdb's table is partial and in-frame only. The sample has approximately 100,000 clones, more than 75% seen once. The specimen sequenced was PBMCs. The receptors here all came from a man aged 18-30 years in good health and CMV-seropositive. The CDR3 runs from the conserved cysteine through the conserved F or W. A D gene is named only where the DNA matches it firmly. Rows may omit the clone size; those that give it use once, few, many or a size class.

j_gene | abundance | d_gene | v_gene | CDR3nt | CDR3aa
TRBJ2-2 | - | TRBD2 | TRBV19 | TGTGCCAGTAGTCCCCTAGCGGGGGTAAACACCGGGGAGCTGTTTTTT | CASSPLAGVNTGELFF
TRBJ2-7 | - | TRBD2 | TRBV19 | TGTGCCAGTAGTAAATCCGGGACTAGCGGGAGTCGTTTATGGGGTTACGAGCAGTACTTC | CASSKSGTSGSRLWGYEQYF
TRBJ2-6 | - | - | TRBV28 | TGTGCCAGCAGCCGACAGAGCTCTGGGGCCAACGTCCTGACTTTC | CASSRQSSGANVLTF
TRBJ2-7 | - | TRBD1 | TRBV4-1 | TGCGCCAGCAGCCAAGATAAACAGGGGGCCTACGAGCAGTACTTC | CASSQDKQGAYEQYF
TRBJ2-3 | - | - | TRBV27 | TGTGCCAGCGGCTGGGACTTTTCCACAGATACGCAGTATTTT | CASGWDFSTDTQYF
TRBJ1-2 | once | - | TRBV6-5 | TGTGCCAGCAGACAGACAGGCCTCACGACTGGCTACACCTTC | CASRQTGLTTGYTF
TRBJ2-7 | - | TRBD1 | TRBV12-5 | TGTGCTAGTGGTTTGGATTCAGGGGGCGCCTACGAGCAGTACTTC | CASGLDSGGAYEQYF
TRBJ1-5 | - | - | TRBV4-3 | TGCGCCAGCAGCCAAGATTGGAGGAATCAGCCCCAGCATTTT | CASSQDWRNQPQHF
TRBJ2-7 | - | - | TRBV9 | TGTGCCAGCAGCGTAGGGGAAACTAGTTACGAGCAGTACTTC | CASSVGETSYEQYF
TRBJ2-1 | - | TRBD2 | TRBV11-2 | TGTGCCAGCAGCTTAGCCGCAGGGACTAGCAGGCATGAGCAGTTCTTC | CASSLAAGTSRHEQFF
TRBJ2-7 | - | TRBD1 | TRBV28 | TGTGCCAGCAGTTTAAGGACAGGGGGCTATGAGCAGTACTTC | CASSLRTGGYEQYF